This TCR beta chain was retrieved from a study of CD8 T cells in Susac syndrome. This clonotype has only one observation. Reverse transcription of 0.5 to 1 ug RNA was performed with random hexamers. From the immunoSEQ multiplex PCR reads, TCRdb called clonotypes with MiXCR, one entry per CDR3 protein. Here the sample spans more than 200,000 distinct CDR3 sequences, roughly 95% being singletons. The specimen sequenced was CD4+ T cells from PBMCs. The clonotype was recovered from a human donor with multiple sclerosis.

The chain's CDR3 is CASSVPPENTEAFF. CDR3 nucleotides: TGTGCCAGCAGCGTCCCGCCGGAGAACACTGAAGCTTTCTTT. This rearrangement joins TRBV9 to TRBJ1-1; the D is unclear. V was cut by 2 bases and J by 1 base, with 9 bases left in between. CDR1 and CDR2 (germline): SGDLS, YYNGEE. The CDR3 covers 14 residues. The full variable domain, its missing parts supplied by reference TRBV9 and TRBJ1-1, is DSGVTQTPKHLITATGQRVTLRCSPRSGDLSVYWYQQSLDQGLQFLIQYYNGEERAKGNILERFSAQQFPDLHSELNLSSLELGDSALYFCASSVPPENTEAFFGQGTRLTVV.